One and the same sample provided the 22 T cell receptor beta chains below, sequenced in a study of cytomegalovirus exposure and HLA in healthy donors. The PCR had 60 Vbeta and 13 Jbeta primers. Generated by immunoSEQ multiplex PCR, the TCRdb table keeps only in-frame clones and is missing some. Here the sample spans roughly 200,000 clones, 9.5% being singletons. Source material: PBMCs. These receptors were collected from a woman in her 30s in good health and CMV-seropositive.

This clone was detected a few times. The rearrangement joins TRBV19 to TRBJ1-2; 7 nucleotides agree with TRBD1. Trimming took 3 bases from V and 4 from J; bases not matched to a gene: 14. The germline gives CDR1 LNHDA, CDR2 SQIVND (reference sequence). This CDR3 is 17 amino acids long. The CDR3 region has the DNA TGTGCCAGTAGTATCGTTATCCTAGGGGGCTCGGGCTATGGCTACACCTTC. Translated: CASSIVILGGSGYGYTF.

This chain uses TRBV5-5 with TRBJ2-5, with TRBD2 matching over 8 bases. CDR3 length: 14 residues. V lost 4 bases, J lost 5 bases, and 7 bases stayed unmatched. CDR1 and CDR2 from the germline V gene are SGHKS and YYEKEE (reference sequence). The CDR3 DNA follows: TGTGCCAGCAGCGCCGGGACTAGTATGGAGACCCAGTACTTC. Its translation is CASSAGTSMETQYF.

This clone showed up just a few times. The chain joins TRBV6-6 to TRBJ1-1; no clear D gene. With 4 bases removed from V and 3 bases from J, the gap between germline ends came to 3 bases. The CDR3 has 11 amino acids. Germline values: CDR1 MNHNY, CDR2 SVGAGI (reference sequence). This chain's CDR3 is CASSSDTEAFF. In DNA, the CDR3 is TGTGCCAGCAGTTCCGACACTGAAGCTTTCTTT.

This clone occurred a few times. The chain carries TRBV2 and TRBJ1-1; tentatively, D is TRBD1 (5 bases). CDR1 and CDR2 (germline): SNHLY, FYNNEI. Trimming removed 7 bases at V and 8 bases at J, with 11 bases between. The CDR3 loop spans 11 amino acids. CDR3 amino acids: CASTRGGEAFF. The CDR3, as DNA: TGTGCCAGCACCCGCGGGGGGGAAGCTTTCTTT.

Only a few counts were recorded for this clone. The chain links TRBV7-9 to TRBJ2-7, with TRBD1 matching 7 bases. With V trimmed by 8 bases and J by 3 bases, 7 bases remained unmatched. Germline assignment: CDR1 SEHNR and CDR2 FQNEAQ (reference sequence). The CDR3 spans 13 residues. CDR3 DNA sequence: TGTGCCAGCGGTGACAGGGACAACTACGAGCAGTACTTC. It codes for CASGDRDNYEQYF.

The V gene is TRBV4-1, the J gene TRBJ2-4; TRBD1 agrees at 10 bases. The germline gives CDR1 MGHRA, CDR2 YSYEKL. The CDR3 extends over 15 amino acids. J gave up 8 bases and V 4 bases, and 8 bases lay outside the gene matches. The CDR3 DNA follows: TGCGCCAGCAGCCCCCGGACAGGGGGTTTGGACATTCAGTACTTC. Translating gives CASSPRTGGLDIQYF.

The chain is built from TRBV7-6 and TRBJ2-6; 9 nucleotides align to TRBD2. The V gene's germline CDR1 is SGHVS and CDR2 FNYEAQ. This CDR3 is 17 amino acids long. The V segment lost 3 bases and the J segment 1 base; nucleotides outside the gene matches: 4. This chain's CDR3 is CASSFMAGGSGANVLTF. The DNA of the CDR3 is TGTGCCAGCAGCTTCATGGCGGGAGGGTCTGGGGCCAACGTCCTGACTTTC.

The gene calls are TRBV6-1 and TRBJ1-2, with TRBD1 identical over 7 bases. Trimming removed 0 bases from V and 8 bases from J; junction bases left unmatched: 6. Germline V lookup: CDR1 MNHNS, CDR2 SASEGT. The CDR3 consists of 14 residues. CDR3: CASSEAEGGQGYTF. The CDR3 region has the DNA TGTGCCAGCAGTGAAGCTGAAGGGGGCCAAGGCTACACCTTC.

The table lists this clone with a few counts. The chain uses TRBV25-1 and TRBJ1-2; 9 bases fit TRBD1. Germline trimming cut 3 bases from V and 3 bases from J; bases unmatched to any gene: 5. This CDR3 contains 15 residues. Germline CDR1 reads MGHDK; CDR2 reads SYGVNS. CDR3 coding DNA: TGTGCCAGCAGTGAGAACAGGGGGCAGGACTATGGCTACACCTTC. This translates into CASSENRGQDYGYTF.

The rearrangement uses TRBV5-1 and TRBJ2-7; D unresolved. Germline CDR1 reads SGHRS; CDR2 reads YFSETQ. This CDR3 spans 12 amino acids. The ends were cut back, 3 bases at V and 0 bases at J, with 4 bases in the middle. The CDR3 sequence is CASSWSSYEQYF. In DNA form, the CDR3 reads TGCGCCAGCAGCTGGAGCTCCTACGAGCAGTACTTC.

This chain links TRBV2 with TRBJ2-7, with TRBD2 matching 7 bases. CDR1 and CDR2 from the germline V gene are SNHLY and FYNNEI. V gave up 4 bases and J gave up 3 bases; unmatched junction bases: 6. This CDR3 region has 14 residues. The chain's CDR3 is CASSGREALYEQYF. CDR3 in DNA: TGTGCCAGCAGTGGCCGGGAGGCCCTCTACGAGCAGTACTTC.

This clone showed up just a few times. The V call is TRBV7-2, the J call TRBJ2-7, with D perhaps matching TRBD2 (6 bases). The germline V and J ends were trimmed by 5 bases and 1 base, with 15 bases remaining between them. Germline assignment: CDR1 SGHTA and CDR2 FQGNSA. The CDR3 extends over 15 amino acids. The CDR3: CASSAQPGLSYEQYF. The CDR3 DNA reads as TGTGCCAGCAGCGCCCAACCGGGACTTTCCTACGAGCAGTACTTC.

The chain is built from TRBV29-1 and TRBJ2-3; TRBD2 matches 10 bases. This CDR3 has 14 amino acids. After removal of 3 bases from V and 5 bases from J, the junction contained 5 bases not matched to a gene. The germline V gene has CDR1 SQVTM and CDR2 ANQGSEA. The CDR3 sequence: CSVDLAGELDTQYF. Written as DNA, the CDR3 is TGCAGCGTTGACCTAGCGGGAGAGTTAGATACGCAGTATTTT.

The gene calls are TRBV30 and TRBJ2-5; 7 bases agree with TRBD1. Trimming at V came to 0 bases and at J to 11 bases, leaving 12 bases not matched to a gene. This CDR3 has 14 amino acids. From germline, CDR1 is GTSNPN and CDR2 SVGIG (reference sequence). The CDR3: CAWSVLVNGGQQYF. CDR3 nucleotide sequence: TGTGCCTGGAGTGTACTAGTAAATGGGGGACAGCAGTACTTC.

The CDR3 is CASSKRPGYEQYF. CDR3 coding DNA: TGTGCCAGCAGCAAGAGGCCCGGGTACGAGCAGTACTTC. The chain recombines TRBV9 with TRBJ2-5; D gene uncertain. With the DNA end fitting TRBJ2-7 better, the J assignment may be wrong. CDR3 length equals 13 residues. CDR1 is SGDLS and CDR2 is YYNGEE in the germline V gene.

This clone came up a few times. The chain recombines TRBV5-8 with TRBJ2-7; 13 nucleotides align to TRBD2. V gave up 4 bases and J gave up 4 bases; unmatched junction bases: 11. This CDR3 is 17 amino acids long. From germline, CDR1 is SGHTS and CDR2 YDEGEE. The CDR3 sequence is CASSPGLGLAGQYEQYF. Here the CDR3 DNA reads TGTGCCAGCAGCCCCGGGCTGGGACTAGCGGGACAGTACGAGCAGTACTTC.

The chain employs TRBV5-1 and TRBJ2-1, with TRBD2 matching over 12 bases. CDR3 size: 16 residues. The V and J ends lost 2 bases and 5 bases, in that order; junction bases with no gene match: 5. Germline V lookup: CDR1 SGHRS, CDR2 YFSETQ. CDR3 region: CASSLTSGRYNNEQFF. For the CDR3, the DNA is TGCGCCAGCAGCTTAACTAGCGGGAGGTACAACAATGAGCAGTTCTTC.

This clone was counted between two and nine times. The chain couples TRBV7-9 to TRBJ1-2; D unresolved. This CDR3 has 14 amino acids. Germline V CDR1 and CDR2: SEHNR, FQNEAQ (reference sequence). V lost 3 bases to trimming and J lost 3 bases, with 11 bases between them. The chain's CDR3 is CASSFDGSYYGYTF. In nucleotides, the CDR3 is TGTGCCAGCAGCTTCGACGGGTCCTACTATGGCTACACCTTC. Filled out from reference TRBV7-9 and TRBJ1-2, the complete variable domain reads DTGVSQNPRHKITKRGQNVTFRCDPISEHNRLYWYRQTLGQGPEFLTYFQNEAQLEKSRLLSDRFSAERPKGSFSTLEIQRTEQGDSAMYLCASSFDGSYYGYTFGSGTRLTVV.

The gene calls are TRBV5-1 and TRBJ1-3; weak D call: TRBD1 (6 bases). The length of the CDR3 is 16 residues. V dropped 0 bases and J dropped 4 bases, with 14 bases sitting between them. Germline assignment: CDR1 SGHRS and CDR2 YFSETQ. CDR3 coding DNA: TGCGCCAGCAGCTTGGCCTCCCCAGGGGTAGGAAACACCATATATTTT. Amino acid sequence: CASSLASPGVGNTIYF.

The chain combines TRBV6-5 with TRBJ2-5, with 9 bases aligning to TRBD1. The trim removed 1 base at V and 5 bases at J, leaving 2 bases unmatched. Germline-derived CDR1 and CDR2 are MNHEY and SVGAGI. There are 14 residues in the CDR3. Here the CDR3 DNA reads TGTGCCAGCAGTTACTACAGGGGGCAGGAGACCCAGTACTTC. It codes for CASSYYRGQETQYF.

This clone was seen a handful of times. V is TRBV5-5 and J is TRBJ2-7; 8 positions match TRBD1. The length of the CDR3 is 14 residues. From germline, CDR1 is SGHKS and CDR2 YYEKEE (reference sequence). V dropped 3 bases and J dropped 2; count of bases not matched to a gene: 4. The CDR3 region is CASSWGTGTYEQYF. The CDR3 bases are TGTGCCAGCAGCTGGGGGACAGGCACCTACGAGCAGTACTTC.

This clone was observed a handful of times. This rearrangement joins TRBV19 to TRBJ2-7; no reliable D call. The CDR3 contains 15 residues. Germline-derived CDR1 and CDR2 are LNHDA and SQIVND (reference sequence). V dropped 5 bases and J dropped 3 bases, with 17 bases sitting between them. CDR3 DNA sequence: TGTGCCAGTAGTCCGCTAGTTGGCTCCGGCTACGAGCAGTACTTC. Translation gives CASSPLVGSGYEQYF. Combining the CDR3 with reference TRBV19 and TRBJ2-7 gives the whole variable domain DGGITQSPKYLFRKEGQNVTLSCEQNLNHDAMYWYRQDPGQGLRLIYYSQIVNDFQKGDIAEGYSVSREKKESFPLTVTSAQKNPTAFYLCASSPLVGSGYEQYFGPGTRLTVT.